What follows describes a single T cell receptor beta chain. These data originate in a study of technical replicates of blood from a few donors. TCRdb keeps only in-frame clones here, not all; method: immunoSEQ multiplex PCR. Of about 44,000 clones in the sample, 96% were seen once. The CDR3 covers 13 residues. V lost 0 bases, J lost 8 bases, and 10 bases lay in between. Germline V gene lookup returns CDR1 MNHNY and CDR2 SVGAGI (reference sequence). This sequence originates from a human donor in good health. Sequencing was done on a sample of T cells isolated from PBMCs. The chain links TRBV6-6 to TRBJ1-1; D unclear. CDR3 DNA: TGTGCCAGCAGTTACTCGAGTGCGGGGGAAGCTTTCTTT. Its translation: CASSYSSAGEAFF.